The clone carrying this T cell receptor beta chain showed up many times. Antigen unknown. The sample is drawn from a study of T cell repertoires in cytomegalovirus infection. Study-wide results and caveats: Predominance within the ex vivo response was attributable to HLA-C-restricted CMV-specific TCR beta clonotypes.

One entry per CDR3 protein results from TCRdb running MiXCR on the reads. The sample gives 210,000 or so distinct CDR3 sequences, around 6.4% of which show up once; more than 5.5% is in the top ten. Deletions cut 4 bases from V and 7 bases from J, with 16 bases between. Germline V lookup: CDR1 SQVTM, CDR2 ANQGSEA. This CDR3 has 13 residues. The rearrangement links TRBV29-1 to TRBJ1-2, with a possible D match to TRBD1 (5 bases). This receptor was taken from a human donor in good health (CMV status not recorded). Some clones in this sample may be carry-over from other donors' samples. Source material: PBMCs. For the CDR3, the DNA is TGCAGCGTTGTTATTGGGCAGGGTGCTGGCTACACCTTC. It yields the protein CSVVIGQGAGYTF.